Listed below are T cell receptor beta chains from one sample, sequenced in a study of OX40 agonist ivuxolimab in advanced cancers. The assay was immunoSEQ multiplex PCR, and TCRdb's table has in-frame clones only and misses some. The data hold approximately 69,000 clones, with 65% to 90% observed a single time. The material sequenced was CD4+ or CD8+ T cells sorted from blood, taken in a trial of the OX40 agonist ivuxolimab. The receptor set was obtained from an adult with an advanced solid tumor such as melanoma, head and neck, liver or kidney cancer. Each CDR3 is given with its conserved first and last residue. Some rows have no size entry. The others give once, few or many, or a class for an expanded clone.

j_gene: TRBJ2-1; len: 14; v_gene: TRBV2; abundance: NA; CDR3aa: CASKKDRVDNEQFF
j_gene: TRBJ2-7; len: 15; v_gene: TRBV7-2; abundance: NA; CDR3aa: CASSVTSGGSYEQYF
j_gene: TRBJ2-2; len: 14; v_gene: TRBV11-2; abundance: few; CDR3aa: CASGRTENTGELFF
j_gene: TRBJ2-2; len: 12; v_gene: TRBV2; abundance: NA; CDR3aa: CASSEDTGELFF
j_gene: TRBJ1-4; len: 13; v_gene: TRBV29-1; abundance: NA; CDR3aa: CSANRGGAEKLFF
j_gene: TRBJ1-1; len: 13; v_gene: TRBV11-2; abundance: once; CDR3aa: CASSFGRGTEAFF
j_gene: TRBJ2-7; len: 14; v_gene: TRBV5-1; abundance: NA; CDR3aa: CASSLHGTDYEQYF
j_gene: TRBJ1-3; len: 15; v_gene: TRBV7-2; abundance: NA; CDR3aa: CASSFTGSSGNTIYF
j_gene: TRBJ2-7; len: 15; v_gene: TRBV7-2; abundance: NA; CDR3aa: CASSSDRTRSYEQYF
j_gene: TRBJ2-1; len: 14; v_gene: TRBV7-8; abundance: once; CDR3aa: CASSLSEAYNEQFF
j_gene: TRBJ2-2; len: 15; v_gene: TRBV18; abundance: NA; CDR3aa: CASSPLRQNTGELFF
j_gene: TRBJ2-7; len: 13; v_gene: TRBV7-2; abundance: NA; CDR3aa: CASSLRESYEQYF
j_gene: TRBJ2-1; len: 16; v_gene: TRBV5-1; abundance: NA; CDR3aa: CASSQDGQGGYNEQFF
j_gene: TRBJ2-7; len: 15; v_gene: TRBV30; abundance: NA; CDR3aa: CAWSVGQIGPYEQYF
j_gene: TRBJ2-3; len: 13; v_gene: TRBV7-9; abundance: NA; CDR3aa: CASSFEGGDTQYF
j_gene: TRBJ2-1; len: 15; v_gene: TRBV27; abundance: once; CDR3aa: CASSFRGGNYNEQFF
j_gene: TRBJ2-1; len: 15; v_gene: TRBV5-1; abundance: NA; CDR3aa: CASSLGAGAYNEQFF
j_gene: TRBJ2-2; len: 15; v_gene: TRBV5-4; abundance: NA; CDR3aa: CASSFDRGNTGELFF
j_gene: TRBJ1-2; len: 15; v_gene: TRBV9; abundance: NA; CDR3aa: CASSVGDRANYGYTF
j_gene: TRBJ1-5; len: 15; v_gene: TRBV27; abundance: NA; CDR3aa: CASSPGDRVNQPQHF
j_gene: TRBJ2-3; len: 16; v_gene: TRBV5-1; abundance: once; CDR3aa: CASSFYSGGNTDTQYF